Below are 5 T cell receptor beta chains sequenced from a single sample in a study of siplizumab effects on memory and regulatory T cells. Assay used: immunoSEQ multiplex PCR; TCRdb lists only in-frame clones, some missing. The profile covers fewer than 110,000 clones, with about 90% appearing a single time and around 12% taken by the ten largest. Source material: non-Treg CD4+ T cells sorted from blood. The source is a human donor in good health.

The rearrangement joins TRBV29-1 to TRBJ1-2; a weak D match, TRBD1 (6 bases). CDR3 length: 14 residues. Germline CDR1 reads SQVTM; CDR2 reads ANQGSEA. V was clipped by 5 bases and J by 0 bases, with 13 bases between them. In DNA, the CDR3 is TGCAGCGTTTATCAGGACAGAGCTAACTATGGCTACACCTTC. This translates into CSVYQDRANYGYTF.

V is TRBV5-1 and J is TRBJ1-3; D perhaps matches TRBD1 (5 bases). Germline values: CDR1 SGHRS, CDR2 YFSETQ. The V end lost 0 bases, the J end lost 0 bases, and 13 bases lay between the germline ends. CDR3 length equals 17 residues. The CDR3 region is CASSLALGRDSGNTIYF. The CDR3 bases are TGCGCCAGCAGCTTGGCCCTGGGCAGGGACTCTGGAAACACCATATATTTT.

In its sample, this clone was seen once. The chain links TRBV5-4 to TRBJ2-1; 13 bases are a match to TRBD2. CDR1 and CDR2 (germline): SGHNT, YYREEE (reference sequence). The junction had 3 bases not matched to a gene; V was cut back by 4 bases and J by 2 bases. The CDR3 is 16 residues long. The CDR3 DNA sequence: TGTGCCAGCAGCACCGGGACTAGCGGGGCCTACAATGAGCAGTTCTTC. This encodes CASSTGTSGAYNEQFF.

The chain recombines TRBV10-3 with TRBJ1-1, with D uncertain. Trimming pared 9 bases from V and 0 bases from J, leaving 11 bases between. The CDR3 has 13 amino acids. Germline CDR1 and CDR2: ENHRY and SYGVKD. The CDR3 coding sequence is TGTGCCATGGCGGGGATTATGAACACTGAAGCTTTCTTT. Its protein is CAMAGIMNTEAFF.

The chain couples TRBV19 to TRBJ1-1, with TRBD1 matching 9 bases. This CDR3 has 17 amino acids. J was trimmed by 3 bases and V by 3 bases; bases with no gene match: 11. Germline values: CDR1 LNHDA, CDR2 SQIVND (reference sequence). The CDR3 is CASSMGHTGTGYTEAFF. The CDR3 coding sequence is TGTGCCAGTAGTATGGGGCATACCGGGACAGGGTACACTGAAGCTTTCTTT.